The T cell receptor beta chain described here comes from a study of T cells after yellow fever vaccination. The wider study: It was SMART-Seq v4 Ultra Low Input that prepared the fractions with low cell numbers. Study-wide results and limits: Re-detected after boosting: most primary clones, almost 98% of CD4 and roughly 88% of CD8.

This clonotype has ten or more counts. The antigen is not known. The CDR3 consists of 15 residues. The V and J ends lost 5 bases and 2 bases, in that order; junction bases with no gene match: 3. CDR1 and CDR2 from the germline V gene are LGHDT and YNNKEL (reference sequence). UMIs were added to TCR cDNA along with a universal primer site when it was made by 5'RACE template switching. Via MiXCR, TCRdb re-called the 5' RACE reads, giving one row per CDR3 protein. The sample shows 100,000 to 150,000 distinct CDR3 sequences, about 7% of them seen only once. This sequence joins TRBV3-1 and TRBJ2-2, with 9 bases identical to TRBD2. The material was CD4+ T cells sorted from PBMCs, obtained about 10 days after the first yellow fever vaccination. The sequence was obtained from a man aged 18 to 30 who received the YFV17D yellow fever vaccine. The CDR3 DNA is TGTGCCAGCAGCTCTAGCGGGGCCAACACCGGGGAGCTGTTTTTT. It encodes CASSSSGANTGELFF.